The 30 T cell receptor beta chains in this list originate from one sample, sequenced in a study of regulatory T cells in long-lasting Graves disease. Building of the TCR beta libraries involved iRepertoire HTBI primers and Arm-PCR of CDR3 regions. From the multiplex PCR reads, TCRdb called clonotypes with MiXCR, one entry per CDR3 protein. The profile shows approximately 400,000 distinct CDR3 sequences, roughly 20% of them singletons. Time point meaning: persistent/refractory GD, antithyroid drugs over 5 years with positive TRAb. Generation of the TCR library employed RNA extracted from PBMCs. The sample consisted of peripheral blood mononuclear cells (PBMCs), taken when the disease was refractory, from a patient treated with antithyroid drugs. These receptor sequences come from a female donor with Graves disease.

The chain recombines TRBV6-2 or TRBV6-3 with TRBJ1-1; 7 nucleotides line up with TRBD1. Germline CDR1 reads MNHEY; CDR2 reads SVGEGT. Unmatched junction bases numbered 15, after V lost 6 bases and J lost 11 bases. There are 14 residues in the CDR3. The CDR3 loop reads CASSSPDRDQRAFF. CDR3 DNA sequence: TGTGCCAGCAGCTCACCTGACAGGGACCAGCGGGCTTTCTTT.

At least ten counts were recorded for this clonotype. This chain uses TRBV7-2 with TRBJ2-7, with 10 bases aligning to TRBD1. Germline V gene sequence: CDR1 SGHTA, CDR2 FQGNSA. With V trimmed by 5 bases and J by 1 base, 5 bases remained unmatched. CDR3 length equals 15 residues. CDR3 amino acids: CASSGDRGLSYEQYF. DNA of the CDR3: TGTGCCAGCAGCGGAGACAGGGGGCTATCCTACGAGCAGTACTTC.

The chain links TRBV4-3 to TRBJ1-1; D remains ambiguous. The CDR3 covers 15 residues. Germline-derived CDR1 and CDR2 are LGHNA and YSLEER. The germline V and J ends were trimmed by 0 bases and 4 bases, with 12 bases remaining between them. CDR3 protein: CASSQDVGDTTEAFF. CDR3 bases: TGCGCCAGCAGCCAAGATGTCGGGGATACCACTGAAGCTTTCTTT.

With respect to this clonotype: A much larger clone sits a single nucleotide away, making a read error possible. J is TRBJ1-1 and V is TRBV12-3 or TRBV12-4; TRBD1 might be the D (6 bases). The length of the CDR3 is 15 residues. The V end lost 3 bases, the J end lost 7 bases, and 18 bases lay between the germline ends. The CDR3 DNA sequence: TGTGCCAGCAGTTTGGGCCCGGACAGCCACATTGAAGCTTTCTTT. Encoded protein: CASSLGPDSHIEAFF.

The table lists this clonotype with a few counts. CDR3 DNA sequence: TGCAGTGCCGGACAGGGTCCGGCGCACGAGCAGTACTTC. This sequence encodes CSAGQGPAHEQYF. The rearrangement joins TRBV20-1 to TRBJ2-7; 8 bases are shared with TRBD1. Unmatched junction bases numbered 9, after V lost 6 bases and J lost 5 bases. This CDR3 spans 13 amino acids. CDR1 and CDR2 (germline): DFQATT, SNEGSKA (reference sequence).

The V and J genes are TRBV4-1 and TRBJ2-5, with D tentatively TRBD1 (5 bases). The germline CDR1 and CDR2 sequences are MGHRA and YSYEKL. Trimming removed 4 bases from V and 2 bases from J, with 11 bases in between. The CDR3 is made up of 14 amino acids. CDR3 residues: CASSLQTGQETQYF. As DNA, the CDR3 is TGCGCCAGCAGCCTTCAAACAGGACAAGAGACCCAGTACTTC.

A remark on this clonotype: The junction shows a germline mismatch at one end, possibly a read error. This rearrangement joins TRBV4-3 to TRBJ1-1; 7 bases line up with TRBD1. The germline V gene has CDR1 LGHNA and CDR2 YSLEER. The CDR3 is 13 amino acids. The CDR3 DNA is TGCGCCAGCAGCCAGATGTTGGGCGGACAGGCTTCCTTT. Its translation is CASSQMLGGQASF.

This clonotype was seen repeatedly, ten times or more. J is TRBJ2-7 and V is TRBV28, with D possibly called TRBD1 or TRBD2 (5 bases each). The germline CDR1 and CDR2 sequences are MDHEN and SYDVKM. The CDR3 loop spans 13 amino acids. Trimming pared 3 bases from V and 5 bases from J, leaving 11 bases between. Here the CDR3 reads CASSFRASHEQYF. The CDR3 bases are TGTGCCAGCAGTTTCAGGGCTAGCCACGAGCAGTACTTC.

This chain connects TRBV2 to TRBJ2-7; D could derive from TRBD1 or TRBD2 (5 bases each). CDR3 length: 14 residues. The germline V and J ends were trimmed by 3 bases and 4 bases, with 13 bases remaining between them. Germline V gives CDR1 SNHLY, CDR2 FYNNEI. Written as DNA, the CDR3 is TGTGCCAGCAGTGACGAGGGGCTGCCTTACGAGCAGTACTTC. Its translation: CASSDEGLPYEQYF.

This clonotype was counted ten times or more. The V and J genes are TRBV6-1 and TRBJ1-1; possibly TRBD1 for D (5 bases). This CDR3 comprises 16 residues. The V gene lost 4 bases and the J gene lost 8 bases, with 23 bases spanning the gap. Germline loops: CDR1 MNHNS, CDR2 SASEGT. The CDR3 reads CASSANSDSLPREAFF. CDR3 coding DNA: TGTGCCAGCAGTGCAAACTCAGACAGCTTACCCAGGGAAGCTTTCTTT.

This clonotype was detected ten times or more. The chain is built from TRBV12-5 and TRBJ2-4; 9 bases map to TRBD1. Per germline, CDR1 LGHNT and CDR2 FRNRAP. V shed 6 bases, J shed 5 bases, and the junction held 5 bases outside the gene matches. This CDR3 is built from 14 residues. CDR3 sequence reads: CASGQGQGQNIQYF. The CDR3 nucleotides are TGTGCTAGTGGCCAAGGACAGGGGCAAAACATTCAGTACTTC.

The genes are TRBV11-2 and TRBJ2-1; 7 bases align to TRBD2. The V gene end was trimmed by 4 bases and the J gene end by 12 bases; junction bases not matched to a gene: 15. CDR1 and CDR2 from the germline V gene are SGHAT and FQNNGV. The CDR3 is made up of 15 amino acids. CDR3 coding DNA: TGTGCCAGCAGCTCGGGGACTACGAAGGCGCGGGTGCAGTTCTTC. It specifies CASSSGTTKARVQFF.

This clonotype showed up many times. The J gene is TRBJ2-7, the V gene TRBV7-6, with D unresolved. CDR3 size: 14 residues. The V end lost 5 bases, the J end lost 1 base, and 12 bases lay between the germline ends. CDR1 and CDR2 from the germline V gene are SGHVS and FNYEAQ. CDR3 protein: CASSPNGPSYEQYF. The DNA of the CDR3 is TGTGCCAGCAGCCCGAATGGACCATCCTACGAGCAGTACTTC. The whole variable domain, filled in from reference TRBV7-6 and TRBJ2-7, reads GAGVSQSPRYKVTKRGQDVALRCDPISGHVSLYWYRQALGQGPEFLTYFNYEAQQDKSGLPNDRFSAERPEGSISTLTIQRTEQRDSAMYRCASSPNGPSYEQYFGPGTRLTVT.

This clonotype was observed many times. The CDR3, as DNA: TGTGCCAGCAGTCAAACCGGGACACGGGCACAGGAGCAGTACTTC. Translated, it gives CASSQTGTRAQEQYF. The chain uses TRBV12-3 or TRBV12-4 and TRBJ2-7; tentative D call: TRBD1 (6 bases). The CDR3 spans 15 residues. The V end was cut by 5 bases, the J end by 7 bases, with 21 bases between.

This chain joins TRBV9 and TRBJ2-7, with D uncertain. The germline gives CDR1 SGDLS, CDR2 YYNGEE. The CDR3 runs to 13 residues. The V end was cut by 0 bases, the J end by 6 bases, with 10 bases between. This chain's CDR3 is CASSVEGLGEQYF. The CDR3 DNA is TGTGCCAGCAGCGTAGAAGGGTTGGGCGAGCAGTACTTC.

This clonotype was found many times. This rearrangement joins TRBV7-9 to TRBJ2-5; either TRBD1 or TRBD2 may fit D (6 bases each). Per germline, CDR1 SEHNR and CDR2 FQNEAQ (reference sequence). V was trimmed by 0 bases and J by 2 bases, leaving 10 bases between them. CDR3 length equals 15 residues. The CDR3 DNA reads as TGTGCCAGCAGCTTAGCGGGGGGCAGTCAAGAGACCCAGTACTTC. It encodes CASSLAGGSQETQYF.

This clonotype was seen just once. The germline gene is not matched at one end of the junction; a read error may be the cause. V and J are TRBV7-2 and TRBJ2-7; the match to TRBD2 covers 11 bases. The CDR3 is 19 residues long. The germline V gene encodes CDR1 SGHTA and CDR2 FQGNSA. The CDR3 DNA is TGCGCCAGCAGCCAAGATGATATGGAGGTGATAGCGGGAGGGAACGAGCAGTACTTC. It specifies CASSQDDMEVIAGGNEQYF.

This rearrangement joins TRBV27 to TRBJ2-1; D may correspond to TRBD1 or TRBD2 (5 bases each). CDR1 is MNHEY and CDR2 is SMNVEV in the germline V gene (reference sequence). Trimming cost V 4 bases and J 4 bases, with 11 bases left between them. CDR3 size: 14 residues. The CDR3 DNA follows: TGTGCCAGCAGTTCGGGGACCTTTTACAATGAGCAGTTCTTC. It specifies CASSSGTFYNEQFF.

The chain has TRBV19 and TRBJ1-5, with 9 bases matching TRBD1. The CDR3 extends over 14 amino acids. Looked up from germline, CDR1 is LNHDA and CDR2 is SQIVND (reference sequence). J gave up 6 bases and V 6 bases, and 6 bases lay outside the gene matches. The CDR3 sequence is CASSSQGAFQPQHF. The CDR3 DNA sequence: TGTGCCAGTAGCTCACAGGGGGCATTTCAGCCCCAGCATTTT. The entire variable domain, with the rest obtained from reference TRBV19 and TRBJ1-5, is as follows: DGGITQSPKYLFRKEGQNVTLSCEQNLNHDAMYWYRQDPGQGLRLIYYSQIVNDFQKGDIAEGYSVSREKKESFPLTVTSAQKNPTAFYLCASSSQGAFQPQHFGDGTRLSIL.

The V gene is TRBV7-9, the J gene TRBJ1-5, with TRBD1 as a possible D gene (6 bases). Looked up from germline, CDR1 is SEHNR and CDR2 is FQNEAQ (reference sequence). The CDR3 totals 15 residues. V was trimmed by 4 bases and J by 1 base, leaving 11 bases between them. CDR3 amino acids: CASSSEGGSNQPQHF. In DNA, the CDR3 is TGTGCCAGCAGCTCGGAGGGGGGGAGCAATCAGCCCCAGCATTTT.

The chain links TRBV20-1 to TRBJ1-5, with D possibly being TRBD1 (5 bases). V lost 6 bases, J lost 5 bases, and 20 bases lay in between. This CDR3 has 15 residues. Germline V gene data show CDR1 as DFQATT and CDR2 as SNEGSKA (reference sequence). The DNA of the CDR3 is TGCAGTGCCCTGACTCCCTGGGGCGGGGATCAGCCCCAGCATTTT. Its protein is CSALTPWGGDQPQHF.

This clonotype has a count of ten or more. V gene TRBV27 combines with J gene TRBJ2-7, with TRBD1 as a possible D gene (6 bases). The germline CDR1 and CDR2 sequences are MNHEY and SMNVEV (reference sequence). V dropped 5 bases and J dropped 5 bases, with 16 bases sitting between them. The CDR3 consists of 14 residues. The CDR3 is CASSPAGVGDEQYF. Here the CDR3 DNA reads TGTGCCAGCAGTCCGGCAGGGGTCGGCGACGAGCAGTACTTC.

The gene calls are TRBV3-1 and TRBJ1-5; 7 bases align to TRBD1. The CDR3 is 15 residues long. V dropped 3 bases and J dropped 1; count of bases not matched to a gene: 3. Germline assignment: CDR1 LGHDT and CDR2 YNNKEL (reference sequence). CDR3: CASSQSGQSNQPQHF. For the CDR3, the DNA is TGTGCCAGCAGCCAGTCGGGACAGAGCAATCAGCCCCAGCATTTT.

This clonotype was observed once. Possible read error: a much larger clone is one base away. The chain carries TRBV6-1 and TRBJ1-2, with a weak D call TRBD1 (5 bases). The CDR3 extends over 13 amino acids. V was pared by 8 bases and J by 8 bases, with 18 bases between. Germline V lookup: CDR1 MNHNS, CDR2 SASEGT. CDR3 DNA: TGTGCCAGCGGACCCGTCGGGGGTAGCGGCTACACCTTC. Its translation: CASGPVGGSGYTF.

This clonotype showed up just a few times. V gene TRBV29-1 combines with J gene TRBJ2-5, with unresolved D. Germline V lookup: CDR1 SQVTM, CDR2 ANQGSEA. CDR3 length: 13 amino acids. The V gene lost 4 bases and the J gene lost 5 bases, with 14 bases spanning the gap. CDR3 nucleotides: TGCAGCGTTGTTCTAGGAAGCCGGGAGACCCAGTACTTC. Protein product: CSVVLGSRETQYF. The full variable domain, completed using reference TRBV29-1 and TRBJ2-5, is SAVISQKPSRDICQRGTSLTIQCQVDSQVTMMFWYRQQPGQSLTLIATANQGSEATYESGFVIDKFPISRPNLTFSTLTVSNMSPEDSSIYLCSVVLGSRETQYFGPGTRLLVL.

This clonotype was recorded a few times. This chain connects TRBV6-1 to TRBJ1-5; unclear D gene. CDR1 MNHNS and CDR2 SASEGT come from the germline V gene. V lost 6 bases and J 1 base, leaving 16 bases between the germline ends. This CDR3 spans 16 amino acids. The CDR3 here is CASSARGGRSNQPQHF. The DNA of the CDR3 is TGTGCCAGCAGCGCCAGAGGTGGACGGAGCAATCAGCCCCAGCATTTT.

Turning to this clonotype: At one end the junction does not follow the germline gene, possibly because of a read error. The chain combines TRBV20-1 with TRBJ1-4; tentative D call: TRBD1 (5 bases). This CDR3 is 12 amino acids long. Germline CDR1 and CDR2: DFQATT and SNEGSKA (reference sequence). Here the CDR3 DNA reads TGCAGTGCTGGAGATCAGGGTGAAAAACTGTTTTTT. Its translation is CSAGDQGEKLFF.

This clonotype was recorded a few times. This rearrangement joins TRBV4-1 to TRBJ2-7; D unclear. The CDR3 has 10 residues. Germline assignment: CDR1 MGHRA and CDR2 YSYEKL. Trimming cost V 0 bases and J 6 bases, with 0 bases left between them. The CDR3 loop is CASSQDEQYF. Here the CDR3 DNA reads TGCGCCAGCAGCCAAGACGAGCAGTACTTC.

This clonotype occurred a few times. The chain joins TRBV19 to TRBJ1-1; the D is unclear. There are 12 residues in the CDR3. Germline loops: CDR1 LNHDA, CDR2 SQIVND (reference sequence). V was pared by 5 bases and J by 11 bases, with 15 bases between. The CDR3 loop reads CASSPGEGEAFF. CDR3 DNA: TGTGCCAGTAGTCCAGGAGAGGGAGAGGCTTTCTTT. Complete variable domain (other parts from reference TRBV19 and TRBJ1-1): DGGITQSPKYLFRKEGQNVTLSCEQNLNHDAMYWYRQDPGQGLRLIYYSQIVNDFQKGDIAEGYSVSREKKESFPLTVTSAQKNPTAFYLCASSPGEGEAFFGQGTRLTVV.

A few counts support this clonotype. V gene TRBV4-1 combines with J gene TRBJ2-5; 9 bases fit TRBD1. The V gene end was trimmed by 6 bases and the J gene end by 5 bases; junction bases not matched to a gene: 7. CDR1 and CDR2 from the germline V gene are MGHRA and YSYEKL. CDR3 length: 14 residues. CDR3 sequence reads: CASRGGQGPETQYF. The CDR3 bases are TGCGCCAGCAGGGGGGGACAGGGTCCGGAGACCCAGTACTTC.